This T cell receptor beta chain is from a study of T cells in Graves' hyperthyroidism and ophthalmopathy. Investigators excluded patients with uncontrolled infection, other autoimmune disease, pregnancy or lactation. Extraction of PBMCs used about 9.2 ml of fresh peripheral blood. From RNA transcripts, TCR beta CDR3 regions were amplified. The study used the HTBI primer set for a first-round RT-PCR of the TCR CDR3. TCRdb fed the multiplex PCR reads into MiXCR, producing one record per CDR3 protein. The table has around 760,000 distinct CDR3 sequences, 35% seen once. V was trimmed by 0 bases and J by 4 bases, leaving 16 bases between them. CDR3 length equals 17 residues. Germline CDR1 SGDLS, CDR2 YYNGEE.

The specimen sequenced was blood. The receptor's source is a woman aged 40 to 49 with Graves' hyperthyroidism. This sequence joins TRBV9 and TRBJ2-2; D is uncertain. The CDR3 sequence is CASSVGGSSVGTGELFF. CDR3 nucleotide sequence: TGTGCCAGCAGCGTAGGAGGAAGCAGCGTTGGCACCGGGGAGCTGTTTTTT. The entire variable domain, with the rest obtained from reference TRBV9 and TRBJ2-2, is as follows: DSGVTQTPKHLITATGQRVTLRCSPRSGDLSVYWYQQSLDQGLQFLIQYYNGEERAKGNILERFSAQQFPDLHSELNLSSLELGDSALYFCASSVGGSSVGTGELFFGEGSRLTVL.